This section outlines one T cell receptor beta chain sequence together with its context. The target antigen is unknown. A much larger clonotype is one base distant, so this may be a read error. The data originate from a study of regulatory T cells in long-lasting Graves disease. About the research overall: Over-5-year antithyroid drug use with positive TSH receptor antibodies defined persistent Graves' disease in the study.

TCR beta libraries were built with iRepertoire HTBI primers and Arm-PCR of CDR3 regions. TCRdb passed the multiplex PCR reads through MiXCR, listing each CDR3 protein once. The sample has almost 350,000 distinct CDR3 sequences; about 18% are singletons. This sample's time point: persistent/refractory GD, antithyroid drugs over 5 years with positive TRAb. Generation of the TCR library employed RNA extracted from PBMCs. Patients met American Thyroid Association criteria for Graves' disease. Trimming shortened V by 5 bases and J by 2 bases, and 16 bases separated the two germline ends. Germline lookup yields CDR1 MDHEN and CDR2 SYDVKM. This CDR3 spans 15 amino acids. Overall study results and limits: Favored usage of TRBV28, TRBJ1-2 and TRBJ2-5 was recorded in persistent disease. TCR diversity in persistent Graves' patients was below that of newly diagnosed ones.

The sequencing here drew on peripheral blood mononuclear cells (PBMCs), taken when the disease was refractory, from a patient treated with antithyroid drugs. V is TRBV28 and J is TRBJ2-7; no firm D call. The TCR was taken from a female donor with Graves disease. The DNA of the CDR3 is TGTGCCAGCAGTCCCCCTGGCAGGAGCCCCTACGAGCAGTACTTC. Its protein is CASSPPGRSPYEQYF.